This TCR beta chain was found in a study of blood T cell repertoires in COVID-19. Overall study: Acute and convalescent COVID-19 specimens originated in the United States, Italy and Spain. PBMCs, B-cell-depleted T cells, or T cells were the source of the cDNA or gDNA that made up the material.

In its sample, this clone was seen a few times. Source study methods: Amplification from reference gene primers served as the basis for estimated nucleated cell counts. Assay used: immunoSEQ multiplex PCR; TCRdb lists only in-frame clones, some missing. D and trimming were read from the DNA, whereas the V and J calls and clone size are those reported in that table. The sample has roughly 46,000 clones; approximately 80% are singletons. This TCR derives from a man in his sixties with acute or convalescent COVID-19. The specimen was peripheral blood.

The CDR3: CASSSTGNEQFF. CDR3 coding DNA: TGTGCCAGCAGCTCGACAGGGAACGAGCAGTTCTTC. The chain couples TRBV12-3 or TRBV12-4 to TRBJ2-1, with 7 bases aligning to TRBD1. The CDR3 is 12 residues long. V lost 6 bases, J lost 10 bases, and 6 bases stayed unmatched.